This TCR beta chain was captured in a study of blood T cell repertoires in COVID-19. Study information: Some COVID-19 samples were acute and others convalescent; all came from the United States, Italy and Spain. T cells, B-cell-depleted T cells, or PBMCs provided the cDNA or gDNA that served as material.

In the authors' methods: The authors estimated nucleated cell counts from reference gene primer amplification. Sequencing was performed with immunoSEQ multiplex PCR; in TCRdb, only in-frame clones are kept and a portion is missing. D and trimming come from the DNA, and the V and J calls and clone size come from that table. The data contain 100,000 to 130,000 clones, roughly 88% of them singletons. The J segment lost 8 bases and the V segment lost 5 bases, leaving 3 bases of the junction unmatched. The CDR3 totals 13 residues. From germline, CDR1 is KGHSH and CDR2 LQKENI. This chain uses TRBV18 with TRBJ1-5; 10 bases fit TRBD1. Sequenced material: peripheral blood. This TCR came from a human donor in a cohort sampled during active COVID-19. In DNA form, the CDR3 reads TGTGCCAGCTCAGGGACAGGGGCGGAGCCCCAGCATTTT. It is translated as CASSGTGAEPQHF.